Reported below is one T cell receptor beta chain. Its antigen is undetermined. The data stem from a study of chemoradiotherapy in HPV16-positive cancers. Study results and limitations: Functional assays defining HPV-specific T cells used only a couple of HPV16-positive patients.

Samples were taken several times over chemoradiotherapy. Produced via immunoSEQ multiplex PCR; TCRdb's table is partial and in-frame only. The sample lists roughly 14,000 clones, 89% occurring once. There are 13 residues in the CDR3. Germline CDR1 is LGHNA and CDR2 is YNFKEQ. The ends lost 4 bases at V and 6 bases at J; junction bases unmatched: 6. The sequence derives from a human donor with HPV-associated anogenital cancer. The rearrangement links TRBV4-2 to TRBJ2-7, with 7 bases fitting TRBD1. Material: tumor tissue, obtained from a patient who underwent chemoradiotherapy. The CDR3 DNA follows: TGTGCCAGCAGCCGACAGGGCAGGGGCGAGCAGTACTTC. Protein sequence: CASSRQGRGEQYF.